Sequencing of this T cell receptor beta chain was carried out in a study of response to subunit inactivated influenza vaccine. Study-wide findings and caveats: The authors proposed limited new T cell recruitment per seasonal influenza vaccination.

TCRdb redid the calling of the RT-PCR reads with MiXCR, one entry per CDR3 protein. The sample lists hundreds of thousands of distinct CDR3 sequences, over 25% occurring once. V was pared by 2 bases and J by 2 bases, with 15 bases of the junction left unmatched. Looked up from germline, CDR1 is SGHDT and CDR2 is YYEEEE. The CDR3 is 19 residues long. Comment on this clonotype: Its antigen remains unknown.

This specimen was CD4+ T cells sorted from PBMCs, taken more than 4 days after vaccination. The sequence derives from a man in his fifties who received an inactivated influenza vaccine. V is TRBV5-6 and J is TRBJ2-7, with TRBD1 matching over 11 bases. CDR3: CASSLKVDRGPGETYEQYF. DNA for the CDR3: TGTGCCAGCAGCTTAAAGGTGGACAGGGGGCCAGGGGAGACCTACGAGCAGTACTTC.